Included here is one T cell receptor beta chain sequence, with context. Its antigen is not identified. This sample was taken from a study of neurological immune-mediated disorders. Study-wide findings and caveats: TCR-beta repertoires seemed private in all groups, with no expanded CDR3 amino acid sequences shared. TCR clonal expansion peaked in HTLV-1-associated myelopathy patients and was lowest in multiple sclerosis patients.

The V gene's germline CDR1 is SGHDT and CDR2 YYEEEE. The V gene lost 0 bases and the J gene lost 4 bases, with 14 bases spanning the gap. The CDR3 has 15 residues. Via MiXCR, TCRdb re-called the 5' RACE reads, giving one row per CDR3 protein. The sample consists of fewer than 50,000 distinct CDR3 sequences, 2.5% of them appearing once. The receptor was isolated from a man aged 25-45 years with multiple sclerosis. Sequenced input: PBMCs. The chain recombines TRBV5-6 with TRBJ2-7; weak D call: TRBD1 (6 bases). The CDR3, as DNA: TGTGCCAGCAGCTTGGATCCAGGGGATCCTTACGAGCAGTACTTC. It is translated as CASSLDPGDPYEQYF.